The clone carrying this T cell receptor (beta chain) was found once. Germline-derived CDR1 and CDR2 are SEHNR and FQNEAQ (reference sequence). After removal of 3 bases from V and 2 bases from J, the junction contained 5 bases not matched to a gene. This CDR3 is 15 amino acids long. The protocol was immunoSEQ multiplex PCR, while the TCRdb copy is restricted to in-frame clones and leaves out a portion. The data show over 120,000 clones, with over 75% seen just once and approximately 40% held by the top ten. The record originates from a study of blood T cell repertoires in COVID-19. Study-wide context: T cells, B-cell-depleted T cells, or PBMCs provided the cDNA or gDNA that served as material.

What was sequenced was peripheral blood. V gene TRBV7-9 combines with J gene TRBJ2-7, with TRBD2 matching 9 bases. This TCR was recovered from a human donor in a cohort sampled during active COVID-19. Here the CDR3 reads CASSFWRGGAYEQYF. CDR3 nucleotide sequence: TGTGCCAGCAGCTTTTGGCGCGGGGGGGCCTACGAGCAGTACTTC.